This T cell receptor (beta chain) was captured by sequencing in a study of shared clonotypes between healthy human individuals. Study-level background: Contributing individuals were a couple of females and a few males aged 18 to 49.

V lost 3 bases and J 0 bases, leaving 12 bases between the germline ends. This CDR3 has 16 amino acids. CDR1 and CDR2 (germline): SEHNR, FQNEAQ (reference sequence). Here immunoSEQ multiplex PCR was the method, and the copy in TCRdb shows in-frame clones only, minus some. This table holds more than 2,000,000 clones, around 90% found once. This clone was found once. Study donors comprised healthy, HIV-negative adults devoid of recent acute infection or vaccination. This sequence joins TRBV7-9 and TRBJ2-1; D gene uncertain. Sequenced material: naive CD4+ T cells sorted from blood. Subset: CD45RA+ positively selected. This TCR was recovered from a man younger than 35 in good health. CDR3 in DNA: TGTGCCAGCAGCTTGACCTTTGGCCTCTCCTACAATGAGCAGTTCTTC. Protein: CASSLTFGLSYNEQFF.